The T cell receptor (beta chain) described here comes from a study of blood T cell repertoires in COVID-19. About the study: There were acute and convalescent COVID-19 samples, and they came from the United States, Italy and Spain. Sources were T cells, B-cell-depleted T cells, or PBMCs; the material itself was cDNA or gDNA.

In the study's own analysis: Reference gene primer amplification yielded estimated nucleated cell counts. Profiling relied on immunoSEQ multiplex PCR, and the TCRdb table lists in-frame clones only, not all of them. D and trimming were read from the DNA, whereas the V and J calls and clone size are those reported in that table. Of about 230,000 clones in the sample, over 80% were seen once. This clone was found once. This sample also contains other DNA sequences that code for the same CDR3. This CDR3 is 13 amino acids long. The V gene lost 4 bases and the J gene lost 0 bases, with 7 bases spanning the gap. CDR1 and CDR2 (germline): SQVTM, ANQGSEA.

The receptor's source is a woman aged 65 to 85 with active or convalescent COVID-19. V usage is TRBV29-1 and J usage is TRBJ1-3; weak D call: TRBD1 (6 bases). Sequencing was carried out using peripheral blood. Here the CDR3 DNA reads TGCAGCGTTGGGACAGACTCTGGAAACACCATATATTTT. Protein product: CSVGTDSGNTIYF. Based on the CDR3 plus reference TRBV29-1 and TRBJ1-3, the full variable domain is SAVISQKPSRDICQRGTSLTIQCQVDSQVTMMFWYRQQPGQSLTLIATANQGSEATYESGFVIDKFPISRPNLTFSTLTVSNMSPEDSSIYLCSVGTDSGNTIYFGEGSWLTVV.